This note documents a single T cell receptor (beta chain) sequence. In the PCR, 60 Vbeta and 13 Jbeta primers were used. Repertoires were generated with immunoSEQ multiplex PCR, while TCRdb's copy carries only in-frame clones and drops some. The sample lists about 76,000 clones, roughly 81% occurring once. The sample belongs to a study of cytomegalovirus exposure and HLA in healthy donors. With 4 bases clipped from V and 0 bases from J, the junction kept 6 bases outside the gene matches. Per the germline V gene, CDR1 is LNHDA and CDR2 is SQIVND (reference sequence). The CDR3 covers 16 residues. Sequenced input: PBMCs. The sequence came from a woman in her twenties or thirties in good health and CMV-seronegative. V is TRBV19 and J is TRBJ2-1; 7 positions agree with TRBD1. DNA for the CDR3: TGTGCCAGTAGTAAGAGGGGGCTAGGCTCCTACAATGAGCAGTTCTTC. As protein: CASSKRGLGSYNEQFF.